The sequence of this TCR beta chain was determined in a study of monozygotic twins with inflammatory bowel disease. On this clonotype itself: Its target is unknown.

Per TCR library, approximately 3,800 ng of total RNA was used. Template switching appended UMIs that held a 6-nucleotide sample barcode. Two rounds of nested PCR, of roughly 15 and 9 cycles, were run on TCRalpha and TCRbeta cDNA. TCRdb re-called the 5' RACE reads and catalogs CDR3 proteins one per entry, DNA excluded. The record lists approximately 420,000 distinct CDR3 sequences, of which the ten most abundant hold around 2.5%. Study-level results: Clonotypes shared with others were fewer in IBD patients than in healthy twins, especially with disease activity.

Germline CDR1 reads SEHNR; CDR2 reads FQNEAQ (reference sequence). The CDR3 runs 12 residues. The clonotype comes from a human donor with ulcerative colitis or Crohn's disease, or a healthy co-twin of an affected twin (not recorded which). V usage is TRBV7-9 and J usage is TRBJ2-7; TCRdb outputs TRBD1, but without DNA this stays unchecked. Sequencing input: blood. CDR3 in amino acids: CASSLIDRGQYF.